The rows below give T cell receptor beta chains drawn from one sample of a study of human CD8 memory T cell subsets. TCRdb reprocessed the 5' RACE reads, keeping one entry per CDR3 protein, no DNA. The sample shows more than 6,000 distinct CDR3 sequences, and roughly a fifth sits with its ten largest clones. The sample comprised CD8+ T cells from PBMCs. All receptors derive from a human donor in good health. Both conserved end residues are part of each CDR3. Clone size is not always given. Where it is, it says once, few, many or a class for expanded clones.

CASSQEAGVYNFEQFF | 16 | . | TRBJ2-1 | TRBV4-1
CASGGQGAGELFF | 13 | . | TRBJ2-2 | TRBV27
CASSTRTGSKLGAKNIQYF | 19 | . | TRBJ2-4 | TRBV19
CASSFGLAGAGNEQFF | 16 | medium-sized | TRBJ2-1 | TRBV7-9
CSATTGLNPHEQYF | 14 | medium-sized | TRBJ2-7 | TRBV20-1
CASSPGRPRGDTQYF | 15 | . | TRBJ2-3 | TRBV7-6
CASSSRPAEPGIQETQYF | 18 | medium-sized | TRBJ2-5 | TRBV7-3
CASSVEGNDNEQFF | 14 | . | TRBJ2-1 | TRBV9
CASTGLVPDTQYF | 13 | medium-sized | TRBJ2-3 | TRBV7-9
CASSQDGRAGYGYTF | 15 | . | TRBJ1-2 | TRBV3-1
CASSQVEGTDTQYF | 14 | . | TRBJ2-3 | TRBV4-1
CASSLGLAVYEQYF | 14 | large | TRBJ2-7 | TRBV3-1
CASSFGSAGGETQYF | 15 | . | TRBJ2-5 | TRBV12-3/TRBV12-4
CASSLAGTGANTEAFF | 16 | . | TRBJ1-1 | TRBV27